The 24 T cell receptor beta chains presented below share a single source sample, sequenced in a study of blood T cell repertoires in COVID-19. TCRdb's table, derived via immunoSEQ multiplex PCR, lists solely in-frame clones and lacks some. The table records more than 45,000 clones, roughly 85% of them present only once. Sample: peripheral blood. The receptors here all came from a woman older than 75 with acute or convalescent COVID-19.

The rearrangement joins TRBV7-2 to TRBJ1-1; D is unresolved. Trimming left V 5 bases short and J 3 bases short, with 4 bases between. The germline CDR1 and CDR2 sequences are SGHTA and FQGNSA. This CDR3 spans 11 amino acids. CDR3 sequence: CASSEDTEAFF. The CDR3 DNA reads TGTGCCAGCAGCGAGGACACTGAAGCTTTCTTT.

The rearrangement links TRBV6-5 to TRBJ2-7; 7 nucleotides line up with TRBD2. Trimming at V came to 4 bases and at J to 6 bases, leaving 12 bases not matched to a gene. Germline V lookup: CDR1 MNHEY, CDR2 SVGAGI. The CDR3 has 15 residues. CDR3 region: CASSSRKAGSSEQYF. The CDR3 DNA reads as TGTGCCAGCAGTTCCCGTAAAGCGGGGTCTTCCGAGCAGTACTTC.

The rearrangement links TRBV9 to TRBJ1-4, with D possibly being TRBD1 (6 bases). CDR1 is SGDLS, CDR2 YYNGEE, per germline. CDR3 size: 17 residues. V lost 4 bases to trimming and J lost 1 base, with 17 bases between them. The CDR3 is CASSPRGGAQTNEKLFF. DNA for the CDR3: TGTGCCAGCAGCCCCCGGGGGGGGGCGCAAACTAATGAAAAACTGTTTTTT.

The chain uses TRBV24-1 and TRBJ2-1; D is possibly TRBD1 (6 bases). V was cut by 3 bases and J by 10 bases, with 18 bases left in between. Looked up from germline, CDR1 is KGHDR and CDR2 is SFDVKD. The length of the CDR3 is 15 residues. CDR3 DNA sequence: TGTGCCACCAGTGATATGAGGACAGAGCCCCCAGAGCAGTTCTTC. This gives the protein CATSDMRTEPPEQFF.

This chain uses TRBV27 with TRBJ1-2; 12 nucleotides agree with TRBD1. From germline, CDR1 is MNHEY and CDR2 SMNVEV (reference sequence). CDR3 size: 16 residues. The V segment lost 5 bases and the J segment 7 bases; nucleotides outside the gene matches: 11. This CDR3 reads CASSPGTGGLRAGYTF. DNA for the CDR3: TGTGCCAGCAGTCCCGGGACAGGGGGCCTAAGGGCTGGCTACACCTTC.

This clone showed up just once. J is TRBJ1-1 and V is TRBV5-8; TRBD1 might be the D (6 bases). The V gene's germline CDR1 is SGHTS and CDR2 YDEGEE. Trimming removed 4 bases at V and 3 bases at J, with 13 bases between. The CDR3 totals 14 residues. The CDR3 coding sequence is TGTGCCAGCAGCCCCGCATACAGGGACACTGAAGCTTTCTTT. It translates to CASSPAYRDTEAFF.

To note about this clone: At one boundary the junction diverges from the germline segment, which might be a read error. The V and J genes are TRBV7-9 and TRBJ1-4; 10 bases align to TRBD1. The CDR3 is 15 residues long. The germline gives CDR1 SEHNR, CDR2 FQNEAQ (reference sequence). CDR3 DNA: TGTACCAGCAGCATCGGACAGGGGGGGAATGAAAAACTGTTTTTT. Amino acids: CTSSIGQGGNEKLFF.

J is TRBJ1-3 and V is TRBV19; D is ambiguous. Trimming took 2 bases from V and 0 from J, leaving 5 bases between them. This CDR3 is 14 amino acids long. Looked up from germline, CDR1 is LNHDA and CDR2 is SQIVND (reference sequence). CDR3 loop: CASSIRFSGNTIYF. The CDR3 DNA reads as TGTGCCAGTAGTATACGGTTCTCTGGAAACACCATATATTTT.

The CDR3 DNA follows: TGTGCCAGCAGCCCCACCAGCTCCTACAATGAGCAGTTCTTC. It specifies CASSPTSSYNEQFF. The chain joins TRBV5-6 to TRBJ2-1; no clear D gene. Trimming removed 4 bases from V and 0 bases from J, with 8 bases in between. Germline values: CDR1 SGHDT, CDR2 YYEEEE. CDR3 length: 14 amino acids.

The chain recombines TRBV2 with TRBJ2-3; a weak D match, TRBD2 (6 bases). There are 15 residues in the CDR3. The germline CDR1 and CDR2 sequences are SNHLY and FYNNEI. V lost 1 base and J 5 bases, leaving 13 bases between the germline ends. This CDR3 reads CASSEEGQGGDTQYF. The DNA of the CDR3 is TGTGCCAGCAGTGAAGAAGGGCAGGGAGGAGATACGCAGTATTTT.

J is TRBJ2-2 and V is TRBV19; 8 nucleotides agree with TRBD2. J lost 4 bases, V lost 10 bases, and 11 bases had no gene match. CDR1 and CDR2 from the germline V gene are LNHDA and SQIVND (reference sequence). The CDR3 is made up of 15 amino acids. CDR3 region: CAISPGGPGTGELFF. The CDR3 DNA sequence: TGTGCCATCTCCCCGGGGGGGCCGGGCACCGGGGAGCTGTTTTTT. Complete variable domain (other parts from reference TRBV19 and TRBJ2-2): DGGITQSPKYLFRKEGQNVTLSCEQNLNHDAMYWYRQDPGQGLRLIYYSQIVNDFQKGDIAEGYSVSREKKESFPLTVTSAQKNPTAFYLCAISPGGPGTGELFFGEGSRLTVL.

The J gene is TRBJ2-7, the V gene TRBV27, with TRBD1 matching over 9 bases. Germline V gives CDR1 MNHEY, CDR2 SMNVEV (reference sequence). V dropped 7 bases and J dropped 3; count of bases not matched to a gene: 13. There are 16 residues in the CDR3. Written as DNA, the CDR3 is TGTGCCAGCACCTCCCCAACGGACAGGGGCATCTACGAGCAGTACTTC. Translated: CASTSPTDRGIYEQYF.

V usage is TRBV2 and J usage is TRBJ2-3; 7 bases agree with TRBD1. This CDR3 is 15 amino acids long. Looked up from germline, CDR1 is SNHLY and CDR2 is FYNNEI. Germline trimming cut 4 bases from V and 3 bases from J; bases unmatched to any gene: 7. The CDR3 sequence: CASSVEQGPTDTQYF. The CDR3 DNA follows: TGTGCCAGCAGTGTGGAACAGGGGCCGACAGATACGCAGTATTTT.

Only one count was recorded for this clone. For the CDR3, the DNA is TGTGCCAGCAGCTTAGGGCCCAACCGGGGGGGCCTGATTTACTACACCTTC. This encodes CASSLGPNRGGLIYYTF. J is TRBJ1-2 and V is TRBV5-4; TRBD1 is a possible D gene (6 bases). The length of the CDR3 is 17 residues. Germline V gene lookup returns CDR1 SGHNT and CDR2 YYREEE (reference sequence). V lost 2 bases and J lost 10, with 27 bases in between.

The V call is TRBV19, the J call TRBJ2-4; D is ambiguous. This CDR3 contains 13 residues. Germline V gene sequence: CDR1 LNHDA, CDR2 SQIVND (reference sequence). V dropped 7 bases and J dropped 4 bases, with 11 bases sitting between them. The CDR3 region has the DNA TGTGCCAGTACCCCCGACGGGAAAAACATTCAGTACTTC. Protein product: CASTPDGKNIQYF. Supplemented by reference TRBV19 and TRBJ2-4, the full variable domain reads DGGITQSPKYLFRKEGQNVTLSCEQNLNHDAMYWYRQDPGQGLRLIYYSQIVNDFQKGDIAEGYSVSREKKESFPLTVTSAQKNPTAFYLCASTPDGKNIQYFGAGTRLSVL.

This clone showed up just a few times. The genes are TRBV27 and TRBJ2-1; D is perhaps TRBD2 (6 bases). CDR1 is MNHEY, CDR2 SMNVEV, per germline (reference sequence). The CDR3 is 14 residues long. V lost 4 bases to trimming and J lost 4 bases, with 11 bases between them. Written as DNA, the CDR3 is TGTGCCAGCAGTTGGGGAGGAGGTTACAATGAGCAGTTCTTC. Its protein is CASSWGGGYNEQFF.

The CDR3 coding sequence is TGTGCCAGTTTAGGACAGGGGGCCTCGAGCTCCTACAATGAGCAGTTCTTC. Protein sequence: CASLGQGASSSYNEQFF. The gene calls are TRBV10-3 and TRBJ2-1, with 11 nucleotides matching TRBD1. The CDR3 covers 17 residues. Germline V gene data show CDR1 as ENHRY and CDR2 as SYGVKD. V gave up 10 bases and J gave up 0 bases; unmatched junction bases: 11.

The CDR3: CASSPETANYGYTF. CDR3 sequence (DNA): TGCGCCAGCAGCCCCGAGACAGCGAACTATGGCTACACCTTC. The rearrangement joins TRBV5-1 to TRBJ1-2; the D gene is possibly TRBD1 (5 bases). Trimming shortened V by 4 bases and J by 2 bases, and 12 bases separated the two germline ends. The CDR3 has 14 amino acids. Germline CDR1 SGHRS, CDR2 YFSETQ.

The chain employs TRBV3-1 (or the pseudogene TRBV3-2) and TRBJ1-4; the D is unclear. CDR1 is LGHDT, CDR2 YNNKEL, per germline (reference sequence). The CDR3 has 13 amino acids. Trimming shortened V by 2 bases and J by 7 bases, and 8 bases separated the two germline ends. The CDR3 region has the DNA TGTGCCAGCAGCCAACTGGGGAGTGAAAAACTGTTTTTT. This encodes CASSQLGSEKLFF.

The V gene is TRBV6-6, the J gene TRBJ1-1, with no clear D. In germline, CDR1 is MNHNY, CDR2 SVGAGI (reference sequence). This CDR3 has 15 residues. The germline V and J ends were trimmed by 5 bases and 5 bases, with 18 bases remaining between them. CDR3 sequence (DNA): TGTGCCAGCAGTCCTACCCACCCCGGTATGACTGAAGCTTTCTTT. Amino acids: CASSPTHPGMTEAFF.

In this sample, this clone turned up once. This chain joins TRBV5-4 and TRBJ2-1; a possible D gene is TRBD1 (6 bases). The germline V gene encodes CDR1 SGHNT and CDR2 YYREEE (reference sequence). Between the trimmed V and J ends, which lost 2 bases and 0 bases, there was a span of 12 bases. The CDR3 length is 16 residues. In DNA, the CDR3 is TGTGCCAGCAGCTTACAGGGTTCGAGCTCCTACAATGAGCAGTTCTTC. Translating gives CASSLQGSSSYNEQFF.

The chain recombines TRBV6-5 with TRBJ1-2; D possibly corresponds to TRBD1 (5 bases). Trimming left V 4 bases short and J 0 bases short, with 15 bases between. The germline CDR1 and CDR2 sequences are MNHEY and SVGAGI. The length of the CDR3 is 16 residues. The CDR3 sequence: CASSSSRTRTNYGYTF. The CDR3 DNA sequence: TGTGCCAGCAGTTCCTCCCGGACAAGAACTAACTATGGCTACACCTTC.

The sample holds a few counts of this clone. Its ends do not fully match the called genes, so a read error is possible. V usage is TRBV19 and J usage is TRBJ1-3; no clear D. Germline lookup yields CDR1 LNHDA and CDR2 SQIVND (reference sequence). This CDR3 is 17 amino acids long. The CDR3 DNA reads TGTGCCAGTAGTCTAGACCGGGAAACGAGCTCTGGAAACACCATATATTTT. Amino acids: CASSLDRETSSGNTIYF.

The rearrangement joins TRBV2 to TRBJ2-7; 9 bases fit TRBD1. Germline V lookup: CDR1 SNHLY, CDR2 FYNNEI. CDR3 length: 14 amino acids. With 4 bases clipped from V and 5 bases from J, the junction kept 6 bases outside the gene matches. The CDR3 loop is CASSVGDRVNEQYF. The CDR3 DNA follows: TGTGCCAGCAGTGTCGGGGACAGGGTAAACGAGCAGTACTTC.